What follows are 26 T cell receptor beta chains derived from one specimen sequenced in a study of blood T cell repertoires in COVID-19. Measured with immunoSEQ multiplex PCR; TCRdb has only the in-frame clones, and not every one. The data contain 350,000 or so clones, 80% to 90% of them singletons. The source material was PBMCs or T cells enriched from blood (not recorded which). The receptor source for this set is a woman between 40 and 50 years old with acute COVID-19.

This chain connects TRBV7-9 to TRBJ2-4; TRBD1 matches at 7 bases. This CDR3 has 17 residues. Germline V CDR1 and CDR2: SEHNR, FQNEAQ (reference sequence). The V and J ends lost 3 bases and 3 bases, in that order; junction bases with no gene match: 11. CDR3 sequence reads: CASSLGVGQADKNIQYF. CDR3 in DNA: TGTGCCAGCAGCTTGGGCGTTGGACAGGCGGACAAAAACATTCAGTACTTC.

CDR3 nucleotides: TGTGCCAGCCGGGACAGGGTTAGTCAGCCCCAGCATTTT. It specifies CASRDRVSQPQHF. V is TRBV6-5 and J is TRBJ1-5, with TRBD1 matching 9 bases. V gave up 8 bases and J gave up 6 bases; unmatched junction bases: 5. The germline V gene has CDR1 MNHEY and CDR2 SVGAGI. The CDR3 length is 13 residues.

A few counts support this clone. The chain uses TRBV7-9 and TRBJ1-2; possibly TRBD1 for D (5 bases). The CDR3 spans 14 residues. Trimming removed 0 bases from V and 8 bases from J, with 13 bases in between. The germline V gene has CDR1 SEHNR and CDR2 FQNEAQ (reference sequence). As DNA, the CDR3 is TGTGCCAGCAGCTTAGCGGGGCCTACGCGGGGCTACACCTTC. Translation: CASSLAGPTRGYTF.

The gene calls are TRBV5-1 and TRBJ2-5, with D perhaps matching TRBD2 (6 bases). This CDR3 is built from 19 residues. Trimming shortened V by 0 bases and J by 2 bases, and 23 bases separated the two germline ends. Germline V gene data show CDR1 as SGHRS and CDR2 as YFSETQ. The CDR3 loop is CASSLAGGGAGARQETQYF. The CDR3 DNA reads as TGCGCCAGCAGCTTGGCAGGAGGAGGGGCAGGTGCTCGGCAAGAGACCCAGTACTTC.

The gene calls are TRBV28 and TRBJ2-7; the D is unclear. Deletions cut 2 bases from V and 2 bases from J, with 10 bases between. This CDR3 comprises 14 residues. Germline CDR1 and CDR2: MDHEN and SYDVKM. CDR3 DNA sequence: TGTGCCAGCAGTTTAATTCACGCGGCCTACGAGCAGTACTTC. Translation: CASSLIHAAYEQYF.

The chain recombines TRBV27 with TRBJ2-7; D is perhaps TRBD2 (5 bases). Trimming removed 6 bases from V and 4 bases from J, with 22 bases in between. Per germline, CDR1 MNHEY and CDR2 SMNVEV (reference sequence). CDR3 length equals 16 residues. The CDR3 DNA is TGTGCCAGCAGCCCAAAATGGTGGGGAGCAGAGTACGAGCAGTACTTC. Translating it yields CASSPKWWGAEYEQYF.

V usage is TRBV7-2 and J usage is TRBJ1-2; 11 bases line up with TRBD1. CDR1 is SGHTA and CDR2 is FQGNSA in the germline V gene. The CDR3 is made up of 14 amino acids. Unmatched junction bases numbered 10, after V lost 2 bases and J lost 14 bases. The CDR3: CASSLLTSGTGGTF. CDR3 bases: TGTGCCAGCAGCTTACTAACGTCGGGGACAGGGGGGACCTTC.

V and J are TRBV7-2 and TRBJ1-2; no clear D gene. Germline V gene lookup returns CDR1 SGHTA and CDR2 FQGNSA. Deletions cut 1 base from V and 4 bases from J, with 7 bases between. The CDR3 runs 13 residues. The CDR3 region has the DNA TGTGCCAGCAGCTTAGTGGCGGGCTATGGCTACACCTTC. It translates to CASSLVAGYGYTF.

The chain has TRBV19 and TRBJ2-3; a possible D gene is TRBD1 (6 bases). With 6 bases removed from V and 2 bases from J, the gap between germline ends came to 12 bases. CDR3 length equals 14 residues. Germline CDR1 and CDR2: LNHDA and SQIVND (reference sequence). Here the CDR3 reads CASRQGRATDTQYF. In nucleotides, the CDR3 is TGTGCCAGTAGGCAGGGGAGAGCCACAGATACGCAGTATTTT.

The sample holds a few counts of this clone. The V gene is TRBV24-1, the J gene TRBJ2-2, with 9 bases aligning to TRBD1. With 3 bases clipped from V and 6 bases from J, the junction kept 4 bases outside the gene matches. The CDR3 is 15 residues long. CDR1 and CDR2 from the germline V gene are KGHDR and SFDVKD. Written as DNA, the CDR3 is TGTGCCACCAGTGATATAGGACAGGGGTCCGGGGAGCTGTTTTTT. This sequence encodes CATSDIGQGSGELFF.

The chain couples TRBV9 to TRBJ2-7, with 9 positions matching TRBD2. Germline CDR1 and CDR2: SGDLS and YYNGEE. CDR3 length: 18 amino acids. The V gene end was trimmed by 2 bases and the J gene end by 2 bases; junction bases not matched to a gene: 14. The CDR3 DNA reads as TGTGCCAGCAGCGTCGGCCTCACGACTAGCGGACTTCCCTACGAGCAGTACTTC. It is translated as CASSVGLTTSGLPYEQYF.

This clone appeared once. The CDR3 nucleotides read TGTGCCAGCAGAAAGACAGGGAGCGACACTGAAGCTTTCTTT. It translates to CASRKTGSDTEAFF. V usage is TRBV9 and J usage is TRBJ1-1; TRBD1 aligns across 7 bases. The CDR3 is 14 residues long. V shed 5 bases and J 3 bases; nucleotides not matched to a gene: 7. Germline CDR1 reads SGDLS; CDR2 reads YYNGEE.

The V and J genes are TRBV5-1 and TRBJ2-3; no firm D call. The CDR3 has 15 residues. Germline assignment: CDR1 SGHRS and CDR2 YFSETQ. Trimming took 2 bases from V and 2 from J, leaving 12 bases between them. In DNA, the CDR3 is TGCGCCAGCAGCTTACAACCTAGAAACACAGATACGCAGTATTTT. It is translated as CASSLQPRNTDTQYF.

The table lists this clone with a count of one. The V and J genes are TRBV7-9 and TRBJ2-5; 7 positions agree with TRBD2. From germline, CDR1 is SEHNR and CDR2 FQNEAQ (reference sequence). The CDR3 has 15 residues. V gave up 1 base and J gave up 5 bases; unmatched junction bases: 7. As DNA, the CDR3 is TGTGCCAGCAGCTTAGATCTGACTAGCTGGGAGACCCAGTACTTC. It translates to CASSLDLTSWETQYF. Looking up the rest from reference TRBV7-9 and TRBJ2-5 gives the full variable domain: DTGVSQNPRHKITKRGQNVTFRCDPISEHNRLYWYRQTLGQGPEFLTYFQNEAQLEKSRLLSDRFSAERPKGSFSTLEIQRTEQGDSAMYLCASSLDLTSWETQYFGPGTRLLVL.

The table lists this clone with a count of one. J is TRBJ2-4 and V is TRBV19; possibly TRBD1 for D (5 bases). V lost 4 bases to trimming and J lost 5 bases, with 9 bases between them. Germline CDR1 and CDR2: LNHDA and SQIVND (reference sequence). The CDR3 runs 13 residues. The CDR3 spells CASSKTEQNIQYF. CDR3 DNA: TGTGCCAGTAGTAAGACAGAGCAAAACATTCAGTACTTC.

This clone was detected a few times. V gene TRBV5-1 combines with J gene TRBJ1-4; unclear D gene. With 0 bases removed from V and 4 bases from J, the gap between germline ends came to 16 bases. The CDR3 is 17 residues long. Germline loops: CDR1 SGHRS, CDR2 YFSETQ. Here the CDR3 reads CASSLGWSRERNEKLFF. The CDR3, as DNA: TGCGCCAGCAGCTTGGGTTGGAGCAGAGAGCGTAATGAAAAACTGTTTTTT.

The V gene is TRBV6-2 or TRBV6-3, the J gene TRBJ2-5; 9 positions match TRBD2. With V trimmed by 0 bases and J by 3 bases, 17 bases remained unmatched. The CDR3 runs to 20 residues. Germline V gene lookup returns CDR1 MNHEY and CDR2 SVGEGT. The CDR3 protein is CASSYSRSRGGDWRKETQYF. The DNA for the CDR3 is TGTGCCAGCAGTTACTCGAGGTCGCGGGGGGGAGATTGGAGAAAAGAGACCCAGTACTTC.

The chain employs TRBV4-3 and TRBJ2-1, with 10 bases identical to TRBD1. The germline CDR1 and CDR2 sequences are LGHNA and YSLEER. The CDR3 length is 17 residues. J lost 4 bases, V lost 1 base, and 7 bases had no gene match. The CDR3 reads CASSQVAGTGVYNEQFF. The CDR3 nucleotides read TGCGCCAGCAGCCAAGTGGCCGGGACAGGGGTATACAATGAGCAGTTCTTC.

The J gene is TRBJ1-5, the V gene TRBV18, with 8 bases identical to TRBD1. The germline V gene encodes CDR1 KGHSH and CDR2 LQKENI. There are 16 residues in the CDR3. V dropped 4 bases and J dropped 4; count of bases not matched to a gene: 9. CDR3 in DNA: TGTGCCAGCTCACAATTGACAGGGGTCGTGAATCAGCCCCAGCATTTT. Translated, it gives CASSQLTGVVNQPQHF.

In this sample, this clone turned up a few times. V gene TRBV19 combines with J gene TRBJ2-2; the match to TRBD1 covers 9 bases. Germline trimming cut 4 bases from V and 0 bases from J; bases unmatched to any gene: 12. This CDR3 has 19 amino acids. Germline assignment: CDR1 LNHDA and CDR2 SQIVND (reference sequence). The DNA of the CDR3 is TGTGCCAGTAGTACGATGGACAGGGGCCGATGGGCGAACACCGGGGAGCTGTTTTTT. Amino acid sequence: CASSTMDRGRWANTGELFF.

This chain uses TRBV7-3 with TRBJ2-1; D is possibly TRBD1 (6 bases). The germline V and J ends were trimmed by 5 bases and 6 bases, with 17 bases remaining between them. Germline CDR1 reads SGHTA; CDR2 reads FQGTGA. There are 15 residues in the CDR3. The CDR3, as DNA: TGTGCCAGCAGCCTACACCCAGGGGCTGGCAATGAGCAGTTCTTC. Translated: CASSLHPGAGNEQFF.

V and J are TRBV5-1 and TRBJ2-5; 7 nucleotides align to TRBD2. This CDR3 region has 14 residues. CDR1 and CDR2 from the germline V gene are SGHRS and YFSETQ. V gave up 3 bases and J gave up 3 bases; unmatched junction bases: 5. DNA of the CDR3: TGCGCCAGCAGCTGGGAGGGCCCCAAAGAGACCCAGTACTTC. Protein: CASSWEGPKETQYF.

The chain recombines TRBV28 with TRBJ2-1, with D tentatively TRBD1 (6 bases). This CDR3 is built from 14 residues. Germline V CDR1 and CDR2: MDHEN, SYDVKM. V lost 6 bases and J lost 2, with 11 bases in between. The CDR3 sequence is CASRHRETYNEQFF. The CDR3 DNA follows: TGTGCCAGCAGACACAGGGAAACCTACAATGAGCAGTTCTTC.

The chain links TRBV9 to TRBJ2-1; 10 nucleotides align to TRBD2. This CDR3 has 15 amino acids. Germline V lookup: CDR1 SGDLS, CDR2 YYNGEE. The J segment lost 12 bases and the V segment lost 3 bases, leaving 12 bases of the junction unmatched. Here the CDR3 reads CASSGGLAPGVGQFF. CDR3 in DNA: TGTGCCAGCAGCGGGGGACTAGCGCCAGGGGTCGGGCAGTTCTTC.

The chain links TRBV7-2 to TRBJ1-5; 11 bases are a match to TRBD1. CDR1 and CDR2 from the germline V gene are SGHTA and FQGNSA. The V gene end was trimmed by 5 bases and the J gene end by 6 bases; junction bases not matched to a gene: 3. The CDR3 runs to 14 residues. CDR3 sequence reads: CASSTGTGGQPQHF. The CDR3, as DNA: TGTGCCAGCAGCACAGGGACAGGGGGTCAGCCCCAGCATTTT. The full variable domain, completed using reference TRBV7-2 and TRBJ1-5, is GAGVSQSPSNKVTEKGKDVELRCDPISGHTALYWYRQSLGQGLEFLIYFQGNSAPDKSGLPSDRFSAERTGGSVSTLTIQRTQQEDSAVYLCASSTGTGGQPQHFGDGTRLSIL.

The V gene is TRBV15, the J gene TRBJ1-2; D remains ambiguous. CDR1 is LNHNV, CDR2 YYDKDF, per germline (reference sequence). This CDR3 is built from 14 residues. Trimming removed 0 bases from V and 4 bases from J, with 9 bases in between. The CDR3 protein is CATSRDGDRYGYTF. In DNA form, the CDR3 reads TGTGCCACCAGCAGAGACGGGGATCGCTATGGCTACACCTTC.